Shown below are 22 T cell receptor beta chains from a single sample sequenced in a study of OX40 agonist ivuxolimab in advanced cancers. Repertoires were generated with immunoSEQ multiplex PCR, while TCRdb's copy carries only in-frame clones and drops some. This sample carries 70,000 to 85,000 clones, 84% of them seen once, and the ten largest clones take 2% to 2.5%. Material: CD4+ or CD8+ T cells sorted from blood, obtained in a trial of the OX40 agonist ivuxolimab. These receptors came from an adult with an advanced solid tumor such as melanoma, head and neck, liver or kidney cancer.

This chain connects TRBV19 to TRBJ2-3; the match to TRBD2 covers 10 bases. V was clipped by 8 bases and J by 2 bases; unmatched bases: 4. CDR3 length equals 14 residues. In germline, CDR1 is LNHDA, CDR2 SQIVND (reference sequence). The CDR3 coding sequence is TGTGCCAGTCAGCGGGGGGGATTCACAGATACGCAGTATTTT. Translation gives CASQRGGFTDTQYF.

This chain uses TRBV4-3 with TRBJ2-3; D perhaps matches TRBD2 (6 bases). Germline V CDR1 and CDR2: LGHNA, YSLEER. This CDR3 comprises 13 residues. The V gene lost 4 bases and the J gene lost 5 bases, with 10 bases spanning the gap. CDR3 in DNA: TGCGCCAGCAGCCTGGAGGGCCGAGATACGCAGTATTTT. This sequence encodes CASSLEGRDTQYF.

This clone showed up just once. The chain employs TRBV19 and TRBJ1-6, with TRBD1 matching over 9 bases. The CDR3 sequence is 16 residues long. Germline assignment: CDR1 LNHDA and CDR2 SQIVND (reference sequence). V trimming: 3 bases; J trimming: 7 bases; junction bases outside the gene matches: 7. The CDR3 sequence: CASSMTGGGLNSPLHF. The CDR3 bases are TGTGCCAGTAGTATGACAGGGGGGGGACTGAATTCACCCCTCCACTTT.

The V and J genes are TRBV7-2 and TRBJ1-5; D not certain. The CDR3 is made up of 15 amino acids. Germline-derived CDR1 and CDR2 are SGHTA and FQGNSA. V lost 3 bases, J lost 2 bases, and 11 bases lay in between. The CDR3 loop is CASSLGPWGNQPQHF. The DNA for the CDR3 is TGTGCCAGCAGCTTGGGCCCATGGGGCAATCAGCCCCAGCATTTT.

The chain is built from TRBV27 and TRBJ1-1; D ambiguous. The CDR3 is 15 residues long. V gave up 0 bases and J gave up 4 bases, with 12 bases separating them. The germline CDR1 and CDR2 sequences are MNHEY and SMNVEV (reference sequence). CDR3 region: CASSLSGRLGTEAFF. Written as DNA, the CDR3 is TGTGCCAGCAGTTTATCAGGTAGGCTGGGCACTGAAGCTTTCTTT.

V is TRBV5-1 and J is TRBJ2-1; D not resolved. Trimming stripped 0 bases from V and 7 bases from J, with 11 bases between. This CDR3 region has 14 residues. Germline CDR1 reads SGHRS; CDR2 reads YFSETQ. The CDR3 DNA follows: TGCGCCAGCAGCTTGGGACCCAGCAGGAATGAGCAGTTCTTC. Its translation: CASSLGPSRNEQFF.

This chain connects TRBV29-1 to TRBJ2-1, with D tentatively TRBD1 (5 bases). The germline gives CDR1 SQVTM, CDR2 ANQGSEA. With 7 bases removed from V and 8 bases from J, the gap between germline ends came to 12 bases. This CDR3 spans 11 amino acids. The CDR3 DNA is TGCAGCGGCGCCAGGGTCGATGAGCAGTTCTTC. It codes for CSGARVDEQFF.

CDR3 loop: CASSTIRGKGTDTQYF. The CDR3 nucleotides read TGCGCCAGCAGCACAATCAGGGGGAAGGGCACAGATACGCAGTATTTT. J is TRBJ2-3 and V is TRBV5-1, with TRBD1 matching 7 bases. The germline CDR1 and CDR2 sequences are SGHRS and YFSETQ. This CDR3 comprises 16 residues. J gave up 1 base and V 4 bases, and 9 bases lay outside the gene matches.

V is TRBV28 and J is TRBJ1-5; a possible D gene is TRBD1 (5 bases). Trimming took off 3 bases at V and 5 bases at J, with 8 bases between the two ends. Germline V gene lookup returns CDR1 MDHEN and CDR2 SYDVKM. CDR3 size: 13 residues. The CDR3 loop reads CASSFRDDQPQHF. As DNA, the CDR3 is TGTGCCAGCAGTTTCCGGGACGATCAGCCCCAGCATTTT.

The chain has TRBV27 and TRBJ2-1; 8 nucleotides line up with TRBD1. Germline V CDR1 and CDR2: MNHEY, SMNVEV (reference sequence). Trimming cost V 5 bases and J 0 bases; bases outside gene matches: 0. The CDR3 spans 14 residues. CDR3 coding DNA: TGTGCCAGCAGTGGACAGGGCTCCTACAATGAGCAGTTCTTC. This gives the protein CASSGQGSYNEQFF.

V usage is TRBV5-8 and J usage is TRBJ2-4; 8 bases map to TRBD1. Trimming removed 0 bases from V and 0 bases from J; junction bases left unmatched: 8. Germline values: CDR1 SGHTS, CDR2 YDEGEE. This CDR3 contains 18 residues. As DNA, the CDR3 is TGTGCCAGCAGCTTGGAGGGCAGGGGGCCTCTAGCCAAAAACATTCAGTACTTC. This codes for CASSLEGRGPLAKNIQYF. The full variable domain, with the rest looked up from reference TRBV5-8 and TRBJ2-4, is EAGVTQSPTHLIKTRGQQATLRCSPISGHTSVYWYQQALGLGLQFLLWYDEGEERNRGNFPPRFSGRQFPNYSSELNVNALELEDSALYLCASSLEGRGPLAKNIQYFGAGTRLSVL.

This clone was seen only once. The CDR3 bases are TGTGCCAGTAGTATTGTTCCGGGAGCCGGGTTGGGGAATGAGCAGTTCTTC. Encoded protein: CASSIVPGAGLGNEQFF. The rearrangement uses TRBV19 and TRBJ2-1; D perhaps matches TRBD2 (6 bases). Trimming shortened V by 3 bases and J by 7 bases, and 22 bases separated the two germline ends. CDR3 size: 17 residues. Germline-derived CDR1 and CDR2 are LNHDA and SQIVND (reference sequence).

This chain connects TRBV30 to TRBJ1-1; D unclear. Trimming took 2 bases from V and 3 from J, leaving 10 bases between them. This CDR3 contains 13 residues. CDR1 is GTSNPN, CDR2 SVGIG, per germline (reference sequence). The DNA for the CDR3 is TGTGCCTGGAGTTCACGGTCCGACACTGAAGCTTTCTTT. Translating it yields CAWSSRSDTEAFF. The variable domain in full, with the rest retrieved from reference TRBV30 and TRBJ1-1, is SQTIHQWPATLVQPVGSPLSLECTVEGTSNPNLYWYRQAAGRGLQLLFYSVGIGQISSEVPQNLSASRPQDRQFILSSKKLLLSDSGFYLCAWSSRSDTEAFFGQGTRLTVV.

The chain employs TRBV7-2 and TRBJ2-5; D possibly corresponds to TRBD2 (5 bases). There are 12 residues in the CDR3. Trimming pared 3 bases from V and 5 bases from J, leaving 7 bases between. Germline assignment: CDR1 SGHTA and CDR2 FQGNSA. DNA for the CDR3: TGTGCCAGCAGCTTCCCGGGGGAGACCCAGTACTTC. This translates into CASSFPGETQYF.

Points on this clone: A junction boundary mismatches the germline segment, possibly from a read error. The V gene is TRBV20-1, the J gene TRBJ2-4; 8 bases line up with TRBD2. CDR1 is DFQATT, CDR2 SNEGSKA, per germline (reference sequence). This CDR3 comprises 11 residues. The CDR3 DNA reads as TGCAGTGCTGCCGGGGGGGCAAAAGAGGACTTC. Translation gives CSAAGGAKEDF.

The chain is built from TRBV7-2 and TRBJ2-7; 10 bases line up with TRBD2. The length of the CDR3 is 15 residues. The germline CDR1 and CDR2 sequences are SGHTA and FQGNSA. Losses at the gene ends were 3 bases for V and 5 bases for J; bases not matched to a gene: 7. The CDR3 reads CASSFMRLAGDEQYF. Written as DNA, the CDR3 is TGTGCCAGCAGCTTTATGAGGCTAGCGGGAGACGAGCAGTACTTC.

This clone appeared a few times. The chain uses TRBV7-7 and TRBJ1-3, with D possibly TRBD1 on 5 matching bases. V shed 4 bases and J shed 6 bases, with 10 bases lying between them. This CDR3 comprises 13 residues. The germline CDR1 and CDR2 sequences are SSHAT and FNYEAQ (reference sequence). CDR3 in DNA: TGTGCCAGCAGCTCCGGGGCGGAAAACACCATATATTTT. This encodes CASSSGAENTIYF.

This clone was recorded a few times. The V and J genes are TRBV2 and TRBJ2-7; no reliable D call. There are 14 residues in the CDR3. Germline V lookup: CDR1 SNHLY, CDR2 FYNNEI. Trimming stripped 2 bases from V and 0 bases from J, with 8 bases between. Written as DNA, the CDR3 is TGTGCCAGCAGTGAATTAGGAAGCTCCTACGAGCAGTACTTC. Amino acid sequence: CASSELGSSYEQYF.

This rearrangement joins TRBV27 to TRBJ2-1; 9 nucleotides agree with TRBD1. Trimming cost V 8 bases and J 1 base; bases outside gene matches: 6. The CDR3 runs to 15 residues. Germline V gene data show CDR1 as MNHEY and CDR2 as SMNVEV (reference sequence). The CDR3: CASLAGTGSYNEQFF. In DNA, the CDR3 is TGTGCCAGCTTAGCCGGGACAGGGTCCTACAATGAGCAGTTCTTC.

This clone was detected only a few times. This chain links TRBV4-2 with TRBJ1-2, with TRBD1 identical over 9 bases. From germline, CDR1 is LGHNA and CDR2 YNFKEQ. V lost 4 bases to trimming and J lost 3 bases; unmatched junction nucleotides: 9. This CDR3 is 16 amino acids long. The CDR3 loop is CASSRDLQGAYYGYTF. In DNA, the CDR3 is TGTGCCAGCAGCCGGGACCTACAGGGGGCATACTATGGCTACACCTTC.

The V gene is TRBV6-1, the J gene TRBJ2-7; 7 nucleotides line up with TRBD1. The CDR3 is 12 residues long. Germline-derived CDR1 and CDR2 are MNHNS and SASEGT. The V segment lost 5 bases and the J segment 4 bases; nucleotides outside the gene matches: 2. The DNA of the CDR3 is TGTGCCAGCAGTAGACAGGGTTACGAGCAGTACTTC. Its translation is CASSRQGYEQYF.

CDR3 sequence (DNA): TGTGCCAGCAGCCCTTTTCCTACCGGGACAGGGGTAACTAATGAAAAACTGTTTTTT. Translation gives CASSPFPTGTGVTNEKLFF. The J gene is TRBJ1-4, the V gene TRBV21-1; the table names TRBD1, a call not compared with the DNA. TRBV21-1 is a pseudogene. There are 19 residues in the CDR3.